This TCR beta chain derives from a study of cytomegalovirus exposure and HLA in healthy donors. Study-wide results and caveats: According to a later analysis, most TCR beta chains associated with CMV appeared HLA-restricted.

Healthy bone marrow donors supplied every sample. Donors had nominal health at sampling but likely had unrecorded immune exposures. A single count supports this clone. What it binds is not known. It was with 60 Vbeta and 13 Jbeta primers that the PCR ran. The table came from immunoSEQ multiplex PCR; TCRdb's copy has only in-frame clones and leaves some out. The sample has 85,000 to 100,000 clones, 86% seen once. This sequence was found in a man aged 25-45 years in good health and CMV-seropositive. Sequenced input: PBMCs.

The CDR3 loop reads CASSTLLGQGEGDEQFF. The CDR3 DNA is TGTGCCAGCAGTACTCTATTGGGACAGGGGGAAGGGGATGAGCAGTTCTTC. The chain couples TRBV28 to TRBJ2-1; 11 bases are shared with TRBD1. CDR3 size: 17 residues. The germline CDR1 and CDR2 sequences are MDHEN and SYDVKM. The V and J ends lost 5 bases and 8 bases, in that order; junction bases with no gene match: 14. The variable domain in full, with the rest retrieved from reference TRBV28 and TRBJ2-1, is DVKVTQSSRYLVKRTGEKVFLECVQDMDHENMFWYRQDPGLGLRLIYFSYDVKMKEKGDIPEGYSVSREKKERFSLILESASTNQTSMYLCASSTLLGQGEGDEQFFGPGTRLTVL.